This T cell receptor (beta chain) was captured by sequencing in a study of T cell repertoires in cytomegalovirus infection. In the study overall: Matching HLA type and CMV infection were both indicated by public TCR beta signatures. Study-wide results and limits: Dominating the ex vivo response were HLA-C-restricted CMV-specific TCR beta clonotypes.

MiXCR, applied by TCRdb to the reads, yields one record per CDR3 protein. Altogether about a million distinct CDR3 sequences are present, less than 35% being singletons, with the ten largest covering about 14%. Concerning this clonotype: Its antigen remains unknown.

V was clipped by 5 bases and J by 1 base; unmatched bases: 3. CDR1 LGHNA and CDR2 YNFKEQ come from the germline V gene. This CDR3 is built from 15 residues. V usage is TRBV4-2 and J usage is TRBJ2-5; TRBD2 agrees at 11 bases. This clonotype originated in a human donor in good health (CMV status not recorded). Some clones in this sample may be carry-over from other donors' samples. This specimen was cultured CD8+ T cells from PBMCs, taken from culture after CMV antigen stimulation. CDR3: CASSKTSGVQETQYF. The CDR3 DNA reads TGTGCCAGCAGCAAGACTAGCGGGGTCCAAGAGACCCAGTACTTC.